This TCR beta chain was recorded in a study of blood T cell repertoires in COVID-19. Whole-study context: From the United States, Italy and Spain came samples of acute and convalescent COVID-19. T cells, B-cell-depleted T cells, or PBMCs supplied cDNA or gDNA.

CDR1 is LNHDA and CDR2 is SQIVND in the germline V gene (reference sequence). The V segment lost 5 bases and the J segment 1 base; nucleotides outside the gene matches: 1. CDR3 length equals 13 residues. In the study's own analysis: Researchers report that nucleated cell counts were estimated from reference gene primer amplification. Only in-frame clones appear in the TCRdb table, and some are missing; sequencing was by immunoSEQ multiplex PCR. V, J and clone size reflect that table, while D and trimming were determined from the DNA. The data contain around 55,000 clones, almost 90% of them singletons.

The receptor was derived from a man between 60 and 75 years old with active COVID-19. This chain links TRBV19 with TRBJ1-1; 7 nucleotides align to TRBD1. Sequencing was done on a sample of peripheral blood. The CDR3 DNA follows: TGTGCCAGTAGTGAGGGGGCGAACACTGAAGCTTTCTTT. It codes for CASSEGANTEAFF.